This T cell receptor (beta chain) is from a study of T cell responses to AZD1222 COVID-19 vaccine. Whole-study results and caveats: Distributed over spike, vaccine-associated CD4 TCRs predominated at 160-218 and 743-854. Donor demographics were predominantly white British with a female majority; clonal diversity may be underestimated. After the peak T cell response, and only then, were repertoires sampled.

V gave up 7 bases and J gave up 10 bases; unmatched junction bases: 7. The CDR3 totals 13 residues. Germline V gene sequence: CDR1 MGHDK, CDR2 SYGVNS. The method was immunoSEQ multiplex PCR; TCRdb's version includes in-frame clones alone and lacks a portion of them. The sample lists some 140,000 clones, approximately 90% seen once, with 2.5% to 3% in the top ten. Of note for this clone: Its antigen is unidentified.

This rearrangement joins TRBV25-1 to TRBJ1-6; TRBD1 matches 7 bases. The clonotype originates from an adult in good health. The sample here was peripheral blood, taken on day 0 of AZD1222 vaccination. The CDR3 nucleotides are TGTGCCAGCATTGGGACAGTTGGGTCACCCCTCCACTTT. Translated: CASIGTVGSPLHF.